The next 24 T cell receptor beta chains were all read from a single sample in a study of vaccination and CD4 T cells after COVID-19. The treatment denotes: approximately 11-day PBMC culture with coronavirus spike peptide pools or control peptides (ViraFEST assay). These receptors lack a known antigen. An Oncomine TCR Beta short-read assay was used to sequence the DNA from cultured CD4+ T cells. TCRdb ran MiXCR on the PCR reads and lists one entry per CDR3 protein. The table has about 14,000 distinct CDR3 sequences, roughly 52% seen once. Sequencing used CD4+ T cells from blood, cultured in vitro. The receptors originated from a human donor who had recovered from COVID-19.

The CDR3 sequence: CSARPSLQADTQYF. The DNA for the CDR3 is TGCAGTGCTAGGCCTAGTTTGCAGGCAGATACGCAGTATTTT. This chain joins TRBV20-1 and TRBJ2-3; D not certain. The length of the CDR3 is 14 residues. The V end lost 3 bases, the J end lost 4 bases, and 14 bases lay between the germline ends. CDR1 and CDR2 (germline): DFQATT, SNEGSKA (reference sequence).

The CDR3 DNA follows: TGTGCCAGTAGTACCGATTCCGGACTAGCGGGATTGAACGAGCAGTACTTC. Encoded protein: CASSTDSGLAGLNEQYF. The chain links TRBV19 to TRBJ2-7, with 12 bases matching TRBD2. The CDR3 loop spans 17 amino acids. The V gene end was trimmed by 4 bases and the J gene end by 5 bases; junction bases not matched to a gene: 12. Germline V lookup: CDR1 LNHDA, CDR2 SQIVND (reference sequence). Variable domain in full (rest from reference TRBV19 and TRBJ2-7): DGGITQSPKYLFRKEGQNVTLSCEQNLNHDAMYWYRQDPGQGLRLIYYSQIVNDFQKGDIAEGYSVSREKKESFPLTVTSAQKNPTAFYLCASSTDSGLAGLNEQYFGPGTRLTVT.

V is TRBV7-2 and J is TRBJ1-1, with a tentative D call TRBD1 (6 bases). Germline V gene sequence: CDR1 SGHTA, CDR2 FQGNSA. Trimming removed 3 bases at V and 1 base at J, with 9 bases between. The CDR3 is 14 residues long. In nucleotides, the CDR3 is TGTGCCAGCAGCTTGGGACACCAGAACACTGAAGCTTTCTTT. This codes for CASSLGHQNTEAFF.

The chain links TRBV27 to TRBJ1-2, with 8 nucleotides matching TRBD1. Germline CDR1 reads MNHEY; CDR2 reads SMNVEV (reference sequence). V lost 2 bases to trimming and J lost 5 bases; unmatched junction nucleotides: 4. The CDR3 covers 14 residues. The CDR3: CASSLAGQAYGYTF. The CDR3 region has the DNA TGTGCCAGCAGTTTAGCGGGACAGGCTTATGGCTACACCTTC.

This clonotype was seen a few times. V and J are TRBV15 and TRBJ2-1, with unresolved D. The CDR3 is 13 amino acids. The V gene lost 0 bases and the J gene lost 8 bases, with 8 bases spanning the gap. Per germline, CDR1 LNHNV and CDR2 YYDKDF (reference sequence). The CDR3 DNA is TGTGCCACCAGCAGAGATTTTACAGATGAGCAGTTCTTC. Its protein product is CATSRDFTDEQFF.

The rearrangement links TRBV7-9 to TRBJ1-2; the D gene is possibly TRBD1 (6 bases). Germline V CDR1 and CDR2: SEHNR, FQNEAQ (reference sequence). The CDR3 has 14 amino acids. Trimming removed 5 bases at V and 8 bases at J, with 18 bases between. Here the CDR3 reads CASSLIHRQAGYTF. CDR3 DNA sequence: TGTGCCAGCAGCCTAATCCACAGACAGGCAGGCTACACCTTC.

CDR3 nucleotides: TGCAGTGCTAGCCCGGGACTAGAACCCAATGAGCAGTTCTTC. Protein: CSASPGLEPNEQFF. The chain is built from TRBV20-1 and TRBJ2-1; 8 bases line up with TRBD2. Trimming cost V 3 bases and J 6 bases; bases outside gene matches: 7. The CDR3 has 14 amino acids. Germline V CDR1 and CDR2: DFQATT, SNEGSKA (reference sequence).

CDR3 in DNA: TGCAGTGCTAGAATGGAGCGGCCTCCCTACGAGCAGTACTTC. Translating gives CSARMERPPYEQYF. The V gene is TRBV20-1, the J gene TRBJ2-7; D perhaps matches TRBD2 (5 bases). The CDR3 extends over 14 amino acids. V was cut by 2 bases and J by 2 bases, with 13 bases left in between. In germline, CDR1 is DFQATT, CDR2 SNEGSKA (reference sequence).

In this sample, this clonotype turned up a few times. J is TRBJ1-5 and V is TRBV28, with 7 positions matching TRBD1. Germline-derived CDR1 and CDR2 are MDHEN and SYDVKM. CDR3 length: 13 residues. Trimming at V came to 8 bases and at J to 9 bases, leaving 10 bases not matched to a gene. CDR3 loop: CASFTGDKRPQHF. The CDR3 DNA reads as TGTGCCAGCTTTACAGGGGATAAGAGGCCCCAGCATTTT.

This clonotype was observed a few times. The V gene is TRBV6-1, the J gene TRBJ1-2, with TRBD1 identical over 8 bases. This CDR3 spans 12 amino acids. Germline V gene sequence: CDR1 MNHNS, CDR2 SASEGT. The J segment lost 3 bases and the V segment lost 6 bases, leaving 0 bases of the junction unmatched. The CDR3 reads CASRGQDYGYTF. In DNA, the CDR3 is TGTGCCAGCAGGGGACAGGACTATGGCTACACCTTC.

The chain carries TRBV30 and TRBJ1-3; a possible D gene is TRBD1 (5 bases). The CDR3 is 15 amino acids. V was trimmed by 0 bases and J by 4 bases, leaving 13 bases between them. Germline lookup yields CDR1 GTSNPN and CDR2 SVGIG (reference sequence). The CDR3 spells CAWSVGMGQGNTIYF. The CDR3 DNA reads TGTGCCTGGAGTGTAGGGATGGGGCAAGGAAACACCATATATTTT.

This chain uses TRBV5-4 with TRBJ1-2; a weak D match, TRBD1 (6 bases). CDR1 SGHNT and CDR2 YYREEE come from the germline V gene (reference sequence). V lost 3 bases to trimming and J lost 4 bases, with 13 bases between them. This CDR3 contains 14 residues. The CDR3 region has the DNA TGTGCCAGCAGCTACCAAGGACAGAGCTATGGCTACACCTTC. Translated: CASSYQGQSYGYTF.

This chain links TRBV19 with TRBJ2-3; 8 bases map to TRBD1. Germline CDR1 LNHDA, CDR2 SQIVND (reference sequence). V gave up 6 bases and J gave up 1 base; unmatched junction bases: 6. This CDR3 comprises 15 residues. The CDR3 DNA follows: TGTGCCAGTAGGCTTTCGGGACAGGGCACAGATACGCAGTATTTT. It yields the protein CASRLSGQGTDTQYF.

This chain links TRBV30 with TRBJ2-5; unclear D gene. The CDR3 runs 12 residues. Deletions cut 2 bases from V and 6 bases from J, with 10 bases between. From germline, CDR1 is GTSNPN and CDR2 SVGIG (reference sequence). The CDR3 sequence: CAWSPIQQTQYF. The CDR3 coding sequence is TGTGCCTGGAGTCCTATTCAACAGACCCAGTACTTC.

This clonotype was observed a few times. The rearrangement uses TRBV28 and TRBJ1-1; D gene unclear. CDR1 MDHEN and CDR2 SYDVKM come from the germline V gene. This CDR3 contains 13 residues. Trimming cost V 2 bases and J 8 bases, with 12 bases left between them. The CDR3 loop reads CASSLGPLREAFF. CDR3 in DNA: TGTGCCAGCAGTTTAGGGCCCCTGAGAGAAGCTTTCTTT.

The chain combines TRBV7-9 with TRBJ2-3, with D maybe TRBD1 (5 bases). Trimming cost V 3 bases and J 4 bases, with 11 bases left between them. Germline V gene lookup returns CDR1 SEHNR and CDR2 FQNEAQ (reference sequence). There are 14 residues in the CDR3. This chain's CDR3 is CASSFGQGADTQYF. In DNA, the CDR3 is TGTGCCAGCAGCTTTGGGCAAGGGGCAGATACGCAGTATTTT.

The chain joins TRBV27 to TRBJ1-1, with a weak D call TRBD1 (6 bases). Between the trimmed V and J ends, which lost 5 bases and 4 bases, there was a span of 14 bases. The CDR3 covers 14 residues. Germline assignment: CDR1 MNHEY and CDR2 SMNVEV (reference sequence). The CDR3 DNA follows: TGTGCCAGCAGTCCCCCCTTACAGGGCACTGAAGCTTTCTTT. It is translated as CASSPPLQGTEAFF.

This chain links TRBV6-1 with TRBJ2-7; 12 bases are a match to TRBD2. The CDR3 is 18 residues long. The V gene end was trimmed by 6 bases and the J gene end by 1 base; junction bases not matched to a gene: 13. CDR1 and CDR2 (germline): MNHNS, SASEGT. CDR3 residues: CASRSHILGTSGSYEQYF. The CDR3 nucleotides read TGTGCCAGCAGATCTCATATTCTTGGGACTAGCGGGTCCTACGAGCAGTACTTC.

The table lists this clonotype with a few counts. The genes are TRBV6-5 and TRBJ2-7; D is possibly TRBD1 or TRBD2 (5 bases each). Germline CDR1 is MNHEY and CDR2 is SVGAGI. Trimming left V 0 bases short and J 0 bases short, with 12 bases between. The CDR3 runs 16 residues. The CDR3 reads CASSYSGGRSSYEQYF. In DNA, the CDR3 is TGTGCCAGCAGTTACTCTGGGGGTAGGAGCTCCTACGAGCAGTACTTC.

This chain uses TRBV11-2 with TRBJ2-3; TRBD1 might be the D (6 bases). Germline values: CDR1 SGHAT, CDR2 FQNNGV. The CDR3 has 15 residues. V lost 5 bases and J 6 bases, leaving 18 bases between the germline ends. In DNA, the CDR3 is TGTGCCAGCAGCAGAAGGACAGTGGAGGCGGATACGCAGTATTTT. Amino acid sequence: CASSRRTVEADTQYF. Looking up the rest from reference TRBV11-2 and TRBJ2-3 gives the full variable domain: EAGVAQSPRYKIIEKRQSVAFWCNPISGHATLYWYQQILGQGPKLLIQFQNNGVVDDSQLPKDRFSAERLKGVDSTLKIQPAKLEDSAVYLCASSRRTVEADTQYFGPGTRLTVL.

The chain employs TRBV12-3 or TRBV12-4 and TRBJ1-1; D is undetermined. The CDR3 is made up of 13 amino acids. V lost 3 bases, J lost 2 bases, and 7 bases lay in between. CDR3 loop: CASSFTANTEAFF. Written as DNA, the CDR3 is TGTGCCAGCAGTTTTACAGCTAACACTGAAGCTTTCTTT.

This clonotype was detected a few times. This sequence joins TRBV2 and TRBJ2-1; 7 bases are a match to TRBD1. TRBJ2-7 matches the DNA end more closely, so the J call is doubtful. The CDR3 runs to 15 residues. The V gene's germline CDR1 is SNHLY and CDR2 FYNNEI. The CDR3: CASSDQGGHQGEQYF. The CDR3 region has the DNA TGTGCCAGCAGTGATCAAGGGGGCCACCAGGGCGAGCAGTACTTC.

This chain connects TRBV14 to TRBJ1-6; 7 bases line up with TRBD1. V dropped 0 bases and J dropped 6; count of bases not matched to a gene: 8. The CDR3 sequence is 17 residues long. In germline, CDR1 is SGHDN, CDR2 FVKESK. CDR3 region: CASSQDRLGTANSPLHF. The CDR3, as DNA: TGTGCCAGCAGCCAAGATCGTCTTGGGACAGCTAATTCACCCCTCCACTTT.

In this sample, this clonotype turned up a few times. This chain uses TRBV20-1 with TRBJ1-2; D may be TRBD1 (5 bases). Germline V gene lookup returns CDR1 DFQATT and CDR2 SNEGSKA (reference sequence). CDR3 length equals 11 residues. DNA for the CDR3: TGCAGCCGGAAAGGGACTTATGGCTACACCTTC. It yields the protein CSRKGTYGYTF.